This is a list of T cell receptor beta chains from one sample in a study of monozygotic twins with inflammatory bowel disease. Reprocessing the 5' RACE reads, TCRdb reports a single entry for every CDR3 protein and omits DNA. Its table lists about 420,000 distinct CDR3 sequences. Sequenced: blood. These receptors came from a human donor with ulcerative colitis or Crohn's disease, or a healthy co-twin of an affected twin (not recorded which). The CDR3 runs from the conserved cysteine through the conserved F or W. Fields, in order: CDR3 protein, V gene, J gene.

CDR3: CASRGQGSNTEAFF
V: TRBV19
J: TRBJ1-1

CDR3: CASSRDTGNYGYTF
V: TRBV5-1
J: TRBJ1-2

CDR3: CSVFSGGASYEQYF
V: TRBV29-1
J: TRBJ2-7

CDR3: CASSLLVADSGNTIYF
V: TRBV7-6
J: TRBJ1-3

CDR3: CASSHDPHTYNEQFF
V: TRBV7-2
J: TRBJ2-1

CDR3: CASSPELSGLAAEQYF
V: TRBV4-3
J: TRBJ2-7

CDR3: CASSLGQAGVDTQYF
V: TRBV7-3
J: TRBJ2-3

CDR3: CSVRHDTEAFF
V: TRBV29-1
J: TRBJ1-1

CDR3: CAIIQKQTYEQYF
V: TRBV10-3
J: TRBJ2-7

CDR3: CASSLALRGSEQYF
V: TRBV7-8
J: TRBJ2-7

CDR3: CSALDTATNEKLFF
V: TRBV20-1
J: TRBJ1-4

CDR3: CASSGPTGGGNTEAFF
V: TRBV5-1
J: TRBJ1-1

CDR3: CSVEIPTSGYEQYF
V: TRBV29-1
J: TRBJ2-7

CDR3: CSARDRTLNYGYTF
V: TRBV20-1
J: TRBJ1-2

CDR3: CSASGGRSYQPQHF
V: TRBV20-1
J: TRBJ1-5

CDR3: CSARDQDYSYNEQFF
V: TRBV20-1
J: TRBJ2-1

CDR3: CASSGDLFDEQFF
V: TRBV9
J: TRBJ2-1

CDR3: CASSWGGSAGELFF
V: TRBV5-1
J: TRBJ2-2

CDR3: CASKKEFNEQFF
V: TRBV5-1
J: TRBJ2-1

CDR3: CASSFRRAELFF
V: TRBV19
J: TRBJ1-4

CDR3: CASSLNRVQYF
V: TRBV5-1
J: TRBJ2-4

CDR3: CASSPGQGVDGYTF
V: TRBV5-6
J: TRBJ1-2

CDR3: CASRGTSGGVLTDTQYF
V: TRBV12-3/TRBV12-4
J: TRBJ2-3

CDR3: CASSRLAGPISKNIQYF
V: TRBV28
J: TRBJ2-4

CDR3: CATSYGAFNEQFF
V: TRBV24-1
J: TRBJ2-1

CDR3: CASSSTAYQPQHF
V: TRBV6-5
J: TRBJ1-5

CDR3: CAISAGQGWDEQYF
V: TRBV10-3
J: TRBJ2-7

CDR3: CASSTNPGGAEAFF
V: TRBV11-2
J: TRBJ1-1

CDR3: CASSIQGAGDTQYF
V: TRBV5-4
J: TRBJ2-3

CDR3: CASSILAVSSYNEQFF
V: TRBV7-9
J: TRBJ2-1

CDR3: CASSSGTRQGYEQYF
V: TRBV12-3/TRBV12-4
J: TRBJ2-7

CDR3: CSARISSNNEQFF
V: TRBV20-1
J: TRBJ2-1

CDR3: CASSYSRSPVVTNEKLFF
V: TRBV6-5
J: TRBJ1-4

CDR3: CASSQGPSGANYGYTF
V: TRBV4-1
J: TRBJ1-2

CDR3: CASSDGRLEQFF
V: TRBV2
J: TRBJ2-1

CDR3: CASSGYGTAAYEQYF
V: TRBV7-9
J: TRBJ2-7

CDR3: CASSLQDTYEQYF
V: TRBV7-9
J: TRBJ2-7

CDR3: CASSPPTGHPYEQYF
V: TRBV18
J: TRBJ2-7

CDR3: CASSGIGGQPQHF
V: TRBV2
J: TRBJ1-5